This T cell receptor (beta chain) was sequenced for a study of regulatory T cells in long-lasting Graves disease. Turning to the study itself: Antithyroid drugs had been given to newly diagnosed Graves' patients for under 3 months.

Specified time point: newly diagnosed GD, antithyroid drugs for less than 3 months. With RNA extracted from PBMCs as input, the TCR library was made. An endocrinology department located in Xi'an, China, was where the patients came from. A peripheral blood sample, roughly 9.8 milliliters in volume, was drawn into EDTA tubes. In its sample, this clonotype was seen many times. Both iRepertoire HTBI primers and Arm-PCR of CDR3 regions were used to build the TCR beta libraries. TCRdb re-called the multiplex PCR reads through MiXCR, storing one row per CDR3 protein. This sample carries approximately 400,000 distinct CDR3 sequences, about 15% of them seen once, and the ten largest clones take about a sixth. Trimming shortened V by 1 base and J by 6 bases, and 13 bases separated the two germline ends. The CDR3 has 14 amino acids. CDR1 and CDR2 (germline): LNHNV, YYDKDF (reference sequence). This sample also appeared in a second study, on T cells in Graves' hyperthyroidism and ophthalmopathy. That study reports: Through a model of 13 V-J features, ophthalmopathy was separated from stable hyperthyroidism.

The sequencing here drew on peripheral blood mononuclear cells (PBMCs), taken at new diagnosis, from a patient treated with antithyroid drugs. This chain links TRBV15 with TRBJ2-7; D is perhaps TRBD2 (5 bases). This TCR derives from a woman aged 25-40 years with Graves disease. CDR3 nucleotides: TGTGCCACCAGCAGAGCGGGCTCCGCGGGCGAGCAGTACTTC. As protein: CATSRAGSAGEQYF.